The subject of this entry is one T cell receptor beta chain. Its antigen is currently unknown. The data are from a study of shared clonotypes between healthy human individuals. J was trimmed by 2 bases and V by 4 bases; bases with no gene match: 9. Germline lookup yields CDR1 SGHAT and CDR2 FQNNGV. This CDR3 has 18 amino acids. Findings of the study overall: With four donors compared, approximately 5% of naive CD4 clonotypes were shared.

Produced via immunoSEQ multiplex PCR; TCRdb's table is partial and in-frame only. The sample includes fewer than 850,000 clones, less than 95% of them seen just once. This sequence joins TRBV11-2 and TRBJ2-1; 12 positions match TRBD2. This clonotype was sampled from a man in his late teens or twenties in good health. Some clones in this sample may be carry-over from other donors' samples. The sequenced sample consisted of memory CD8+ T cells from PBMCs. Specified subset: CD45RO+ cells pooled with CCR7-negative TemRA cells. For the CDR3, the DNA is TGTGCCAGCAGCTCAAGGGCTAGCGGGAGGGGCCCCTACAATGAGCAGTTCTTC. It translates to CASSSRASGRGPYNEQFF.